This T cell receptor (beta chain) was profiled in a study of blood T cell repertoires in COVID-19. Whole-study context: Material from acute and convalescent COVID-19 was sourced from the United States, Italy and Spain. From T cells, B-cell-depleted T cells, or PBMCs came the material, which was cDNA or gDNA.

Authors' methods: Amplifying reference gene primers gave estimates of nucleated cell counts. Libraries were prepared by immunoSEQ multiplex PCR; TCRdb keeps only in-frame clonotypes and omits some of them. V and J calls plus clone size are reproduced from that table; the DNA served to infer D and trimming. The sample consists of around 140,000 clones, around 84% of them appearing once. The CDR3 length is 16 residues. CDR1 is SGHNT, CDR2 YENEEA, per germline. V lost 1 base to trimming and J lost 3 bases, with 12 bases between them. Sequences were obtained from peripheral blood. This receptor was obtained from an elderly woman with acute or convalescent COVID-19. The chain joins TRBV11-3 to TRBJ2-2, with D perhaps TRBD1 (6 bases). CDR3 sequence (DNA): TGTGCCAGCAGCTTAGGCCCCAGGGGTTACACCGGGGAGCTGTTTTTT. This gives the protein CASSLGPRGYTGELFF.